Listed below are T cell receptor beta chains from one sample, sequenced in a study of T-cell memory formation after mild COVID-19. MiXCR, applied by TCRdb to the 5' RACE reads, yields one record per CDR3 protein. The profile shows about 290,000 distinct CDR3 sequences, over 15% of them singletons. The sequenced sample was PBMCs or a T cell subset sorted from them (not recorded which). These receptors all stem from a man between 18 and 29 years old who had mild COVID-19 (a few samples of this study predate the infection). Cell type and time point are not known. CDR3s include the opening cysteine and the closing phenylalanine or tryptophan. D genes are given only for firm matches. The size field is filled for only some rows; it gives once, few, many or a size class.

d_gene	v_gene	abundance	j_gene	CDR3aa	CDR3nt
NA	TRBV12-5	once	TRBJ1-5	CASGLVLRQGDQPQHF	TGTGCTAGTGGTTTGGTACTGCGGCAGGGTGATCAGCCCCAGCATTTT
NA	TRBV19	NA	TRBJ1-5	CASSDRRTYSNQPQHF	TGTGCCAGTAGTGACAGGAGGACTTATAGCAATCAGCCCCAGCATTTT
TRBD1	TRBV27	NA	TRBJ2-7	CASSRGQGLYEQYF	TGTGCCAGCAGCAGGGGACAGGGACTCTACGAGCAGTACTTC
TRBD2	TRBV7-8	NA	TRBJ2-3	CASSTRPGGGDTQYF	TGTGCCAGCAGCACACGGCCGGGGGGGGGAGATACGCAGTATTTT
NA	TRBV20-1	few	TRBJ2-7	CSVQPRSSYEQYF	TGCAGTGTTCAACCGAGGAGCTCCTACGAGCAGTACTTC
TRBD2	TRBV27	NA	TRBJ2-1	CASSPRLAGGLNEQFF	TGTGCCAGCAGTCCGCGGCTAGCGGGGGGGCTTAATGAGCAGTTCTTC
NA	TRBV6-2/TRBV6-3	few	TRBJ2-7	CASSPGPAYEQYF	TGTGCCAGCAGCCCGGGACCGGCCTACGAGCAGTACTTC
NA	TRBV4-3	NA	TRBJ2-7	CASSQGTGTAEQYF	TGCGCCAGCAGCCAAGGGACCGGGACGGCCGAGCAGTACTTC
NA	TRBV20-1	NA	TRBJ1-5	CSALGHGNQPQHF	TGCAGTGCCCTCGGACACGGCAATCAGCCCCAGCATTTT
NA	TRBV5-6	few	TRBJ1-5	CASSLAWSNQPQHF	TGTGCCAGCAGCTTGGCGTGGAGCAATCAGCCCCAGCATTTT
NA	TRBV5-1	NA	TRBJ2-3	CASSEGSGDTQYF	TGCGCCAGCTCTGAAGGGTCGGGAGATACGCAGTATTTT
NA	TRBV20-1	NA	TRBJ2-3	CSAEDSFSPDTQYF	TGCAGTGCTGAGGACAGCTTTAGCCCAGATACGCAGTATTTT
TRBD2	TRBV20-1	few	TRBJ2-7	CSALPGLAGGSPYEQYF	TGCAGTGCCCTGCCGGGACTAGCGGGGGGTTCCCCCTACGAGCAGTACTTC
NA	TRBV12-3/TRBV12-4	many	TRBJ2-3	CASSFNPESDTQYF	TGTGCCAGCAGTTTTAATCCAGAGTCAGATACGCAGTATTTT
NA	TRBV25-1	few	TRBJ1-6	CASSELALGRGRSPLHF	TGTGCCAGCAGTGAACTCGCTTTGGGGAGGGGCCGTTCACCCCTCCACTTT
TRBD1	TRBV19	NA	TRBJ2-3	CAIGQGRPDTQYF	TGTGCCATAGGACAGGGGAGGCCAGATACGCAGTATTTT
TRBD2	TRBV11-2	few	TRBJ2-2	CASSFGTSGGVGELFF	TGTGCCAGCAGCTTCGGGACTAGCGGGGGGGTCGGGGAGCTGTTTTTT
TRBD1	TRBV5-6	many	TRBJ2-1	CASSPTDRDYNEQFF	TGTGCCAGCAGCCCGACGGACAGGGACTACAATGAGCAGTTCTTC
NA	TRBV11-2	NA	TRBJ1-2	CASSAIGAVNYGYTF	TGTGCCAGCAGCGCGATCGGTGCGGTAAACTATGGCTACACCTTC
TRBD1	TRBV20-1	few	TRBJ1-2	CSAWTGTFYGYTF	TGCAGTGCTTGGACAGGGACCTTCTATGGCTACACCTTC
NA	TRBV7-2	many	TRBJ1-5	CASSPSTIHSNQPQHF	TGTGCCAGCAGCCCTTCTACGATCCATAGCAATCAGCCCCAGCATTTT
TRBD1	TRBV6-6	few	TRBJ2-7	CASRDRVYEQYF	TGTGCCAGCAGGGACAGGGTCTACGAGCAGTACTTC
TRBD2	TRBV30	NA	TRBJ2-6	CAWSKGGPGANVLTF	TGTGCCTGGAGTAAGGGAGGGCCTGGGGCCAACGTCCTGACTTTC
NA	TRBV4-1	NA	TRBJ1-2	CASSQETTQVSYGYTF	TGCGCCAGCAGCCAAGAAACCACCCAGGTGTCCTATGGCTACACCTTC
NA	TRBV27	NA	TRBJ2-2	CASSFGGPGTGELFF	TGTGCCAGCAGTTTTGGGGGACCGGGAACCGGGGAGCTGTTTTTT
NA	TRBV9	NA	TRBJ1-6	CDSSPEAGSGGSPLHF	TGTGACAGCAGCCCAGAAGCTGGGTCCGGCGGTTCACCCCTCCACTTT
NA	TRBV7-2	many	TRBJ2-7	CASSFLAGPYEQYF	TGTGCCAGCAGCTTTCTAGCAGGTCCCTACGAGCAGTACTTC
NA	TRBV25-1	few	TRBJ2-3	CASSETRGPGDTQYF	TGTGCCAGCAGTGAAACCCGGGGGCCGGGAGATACGCAGTATTTT
NA	TRBV5-1	few	TRBJ2-1	CASSLIGGSYNEQFF	TGCGCCAGCAGCTTGATCGGGGGCTCCTACAATGAGCAGTTCTTC
NA	TRBV7-2	NA	TRBJ1-2	CASSLPTGDGYTF	TGTGCCAGCAGCTTACCCACAGGTGATGGCTACACCTTC
TRBD1	TRBV7-9	few	TRBJ2-4	CASSLEKTGEDIQYF	TGTGCCAGCAGCTTAGAGAAGACAGGGGAGGACATTCAGTACTTC
NA	TRBV20-1	few	TRBJ1-1	CSARKQGGTEAFF	TGCAGTGCTAGAAAACAGGGAGGAACTGAAGCTTTCTTT
NA	TRBV29-1	few	TRBJ2-1	CSVEGVVTTQFF	TGCAGCGTTGAGGGGGTGGTCACGACGCAGTTCTTC